Listed below are T cell receptor beta chains from one sample, sequenced in a study of T cells in Graves' hyperthyroidism and ophthalmopathy. TCRdb reprocessed the multiplex PCR reads with MiXCR, giving one entry per CDR3 protein. The table records about 590,000 distinct CDR3 sequences, more than 15% of them present only once. Sequenced input: blood. These receptor sequences come from a woman aged 25 to 39 with Graves' hyperthyroidism. The CDR3 runs from the conserved cysteine through the conserved F or W. The D gene is left open where the match is weak. Size values are once, few and many counts, or a class for expanded clones, and some rows have none.

CDR3 protein: CASSLLAGVTDTQYF
CDR3 DNA: TGTGCCAGCAGTTTGCTAGCGGGAGTTACAGATACGCAGTATTTT
V gene: TRBV27
D gene: TRBD2
J gene: TRBJ2-3
clone size: few

CDR3 protein: CASSPRRQSLDTQYF
CDR3 DNA: TGTGCCAGCAGCCCAAGACGCCAAAGCTTAGATACGCAGTATTTT
V gene: TRBV3-1
D gene: NA
J gene: TRBJ2-3
clone size: many

CDR3 protein: CASSYGQGALGNTIYF
CDR3 DNA: TGTGCCAGCAGTTACGGGCAGGGGGCGCTGGGAAACACCATATATTTT
V gene: TRBV6-5
D gene: TRBD1
J gene: TRBJ1-3
clone size: NA

CDR3 protein: CASRSQGDTQYF
CDR3 DNA: TGTGCCAGCAGGTCGCAGGGTGATACGCAGTATTTT
V gene: TRBV27
D gene: NA
J gene: TRBJ2-3
clone size: NA

CDR3 protein: CASSLASGRLDTQYF
CDR3 DNA: TGTGCCAGCAGCTTAGCTAGCGGGAGGTTAGATACGCAGTATTTT
V gene: TRBV7-2
D gene: TRBD2
J gene: TRBJ2-3
clone size: NA

CDR3 protein: CASSFRGRGLETQYF
CDR3 DNA: TGTGCTAGCAGCTTTCGTGGCAGGGGGCTAGAGACCCAGTACTTC
V gene: TRBV7-7
D gene: TRBD1
J gene: TRBJ2-5
clone size: many

CDR3 protein: CATSLYRAQPQHF
CDR3 DNA: TGTGCCACCAGCCTATACAGGGCTCAGCCCCAGCATTTT
V gene: TRBV15
D gene: NA
J gene: TRBJ1-5
clone size: few

CDR3 protein: CAWSTVVLYGYTF
CDR3 DNA: TGTGCCTGGAGTACGGTGGTGCTATATGGCTACACCTTC
V gene: TRBV30
D gene: NA
J gene: TRBJ1-2
clone size: many

CDR3 protein: CASSPPGGIEAFF
CDR3 DNA: TGTGCCAGCAGCCCACCAGGGGGTATCGAAGCTTTCTTT
V gene: TRBV9
D gene: TRBD1
J gene: TRBJ1-1
clone size: few

CDR3 protein: CASSQAGQWASGESYEQYF
CDR3 DNA: TGTGCCAGCAGCCAAGCGGGACAATGGGCTAGCGGAGAGTCCTACGAGCAGTACTTC
V gene: TRBV7-9
D gene: NA
J gene: TRBJ2-7
clone size: once

CDR3 protein: CSARDHGQGDNEQYF
CDR3 DNA: TGCAGTGCTAGAGATCACGGACAGGGCGACAATGAGCAGTACTTC
V gene: TRBV20-1
D gene: TRBD1
J gene: TRBJ2-7
clone size: NA

CDR3 protein: CATGGRGATGELFF
CDR3 DNA: TGTGCCACCGGGGGGAGGGGCGCCACCGGGGAGCTGTTTTTT
V gene: TRBV24-1
D gene: TRBD2
J gene: TRBJ2-2
clone size: few

CDR3 protein: CASRNLLRDRGQETQYF
CDR3 DNA: TGTGCCAGCAGAAACCTCCTCCGGGACAGGGGACAAGAGACCCAGTACTTC
V gene: TRBV6-1
D gene: TRBD1
J gene: TRBJ2-5
clone size: NA

CDR3 protein: CSVEAWTSDTQYF
CDR3 DNA: TGCAGCGTTGAAGCCTGGACTAGTGATACGCAGTATTTT
V gene: TRBV29-1
D gene: TRBD2
J gene: TRBJ2-3
clone size: many

CDR3 protein: CAISQTRITGPSSYNEQFF
CDR3 DNA: TGTGCCATCAGTCAAACCCGAATCACAGGGCCGAGCTCCTACAATGAGCAGTTCTTC
V gene: TRBV10-3
D gene: NA
J gene: TRBJ2-1
clone size: few

CDR3 protein: CASSTDVTDTQYF
CDR3 DNA: TGTGCCAGTAGCACAGACGTCACAGATACGCAGTATTTT
V gene: TRBV19
D gene: NA
J gene: TRBJ2-3
clone size: few

CDR3 protein: CASSTYRVNGYGYTF
CDR3 DNA: TGTGCCAGCTCGACTTACAGGGTTAATGGCTATGGCTACACCTTC
V gene: TRBV7-2
D gene: NA
J gene: TRBJ1-2
clone size: few

CDR3 protein: CASSGTGEWYTEAFF
CDR3 DNA: TGTGCCAGCAGTGGGACAGGGGAATGGTACACTGAAGCTTTCTTT
V gene: TRBV25-1
D gene: TRBD1
J gene: TRBJ1-1
clone size: many

CDR3 protein: CASPRTRVEQYF
CDR3 DNA: TGTGCCAGCCCCCGGACTAGGGTCGAGCAGTACTTC
V gene: TRBV19
D gene: TRBD2
J gene: TRBJ2-7
clone size: NA

CDR3 protein: CASVGQVYNEQFF
CDR3 DNA: TGCGCCAGCGTCGGGCAGGTTTACAATGAGCAGTTCTTC
V gene: TRBV5-1
D gene: NA
J gene: TRBJ2-1
clone size: many